Each of the 21 T cell receptor beta chains below was sequenced from the same sample in a study of blood T cell repertoires in COVID-19. Sequenced by immunoSEQ multiplex PCR; TCRdb stores in-frame clones only, minus some. In the table there are more than 150,000 clones, roughly 84% of which are singletons. The material sequenced was peripheral blood. Receptors were obtained from a woman older than 75 with acute or convalescent COVID-19.

This clone was seen only a few times. This CDR3 reads CASSLGTANYGYTF. CDR3 DNA sequence: TGTGCCAGCAGCTTGGGGACAGCTAACTATGGCTACACCTTC. This chain joins TRBV5-4 and TRBJ1-2; D is perhaps TRBD1 (6 bases). The V and J ends lost 0 bases and 0 bases respectively, with 6 bases between them. Germline V gene data show CDR1 as SGHNT and CDR2 as YYREEE (reference sequence). The CDR3 has 14 residues.

The sample holds one count of this clone. The V gene is TRBV6-2 or TRBV6-3, the J gene TRBJ2-5, with TRBD2 matching 8 bases. The CDR3 runs to 14 residues. Germline V CDR1 and CDR2: MNHEY, SVGEGT. With 2 bases clipped from V and 5 bases from J, the junction kept 4 bases outside the gene matches. In nucleotides, the CDR3 is TGTGCCAGCAGTTACCATAGCGGGGCTGAGACCCAGTACTTC. It is translated as CASSYHSGAETQYF.

The chain is built from TRBV25-1 and TRBJ1-6; 7 bases are shared with TRBD1. Per the germline V gene, CDR1 is MGHDK and CDR2 is SYGVNS. The CDR3 extends over 14 amino acids. J gave up 9 bases and V 5 bases, and 7 bases lay outside the gene matches. The chain's CDR3 is CASSRRDRVSPLHF. In nucleotides, the CDR3 is TGTGCCAGCAGTCGTCGAGACAGGGTTTCACCCCTCCACTTT. Full variable domain (remainder filled in from reference TRBV25-1 and TRBJ1-6): EADIYQTPRYLVIGTGKKITLECSQTMGHDKMYWYQQDPGMELHLIHYSYGVNSTEKGDLSSESTVSRIRTEHFPLTLESARPSHTSQYLCASSRRDRVSPLHFGNGTRLTVT.

The chain has TRBV5-6 and TRBJ1-6; D ambiguous. The CDR3 is made up of 12 amino acids. The germline gives CDR1 SGHDT, CDR2 YYEEEE. V lost 5 bases and J 6 bases, leaving 6 bases between the germline ends. The CDR3 is CASRISNSPLHF. The CDR3 DNA sequence: TGTGCCAGCAGAATCTCTAATTCACCCCTCCACTTT.

The chain has TRBV29-1 and TRBJ1-1, with 10 bases identical to TRBD1. The V gene end was trimmed by 1 base and the J gene end by 4 bases; junction bases not matched to a gene: 0. The CDR3 totals 13 residues. Germline-derived CDR1 and CDR2 are SQVTM and ANQGSEA. The DNA for the CDR3 is TGCAGCGTTGAAGGGACAGGGGGCACTGAAGCTTTCTTT. Its protein product is CSVEGTGGTEAFF.

The V and J genes are TRBV11-2 and TRBJ2-3, with 7 bases matching TRBD2. From germline, CDR1 is SGHAT and CDR2 FQNNGV. The CDR3 spans 16 residues. V shed 1 base and J 0 bases; nucleotides not matched to a gene: 4. CDR3 residues: CASSLGASGSTDTQYF. DNA of the CDR3: TGTGCCAGCAGCTTAGGGGCTAGCGGAAGCACAGATACGCAGTATTTT.

This chain connects TRBV6-1 to TRBJ2-1; D possibly corresponds to TRBD2 (6 bases). Germline V lookup: CDR1 MNHNS, CDR2 SASEGT. V lost 1 base to trimming and J lost 3 bases, with 7 bases between them. The CDR3 spans 14 residues. DNA for the CDR3: TGTGCCAGCAGTGAAGGGACTAACTACAATGAGCAGTTCTTC. Protein product: CASSEGTNYNEQFF.

This clone appeared once. CDR3 sequence reads: CAISETGTSGSNEQFF. As DNA, the CDR3 is TGTGCCATCAGTGAAACCGGGACTAGCGGGAGTAATGAGCAGTTCTTC. The chain joins TRBV10-3 to TRBJ2-1, with 14 bases that match TRBD2. There are 16 residues in the CDR3. Germline CDR1 reads ENHRY; CDR2 reads SYGVKD. V shed 3 bases and J 7 bases; nucleotides not matched to a gene: 5.

This clone was counted between two and nine times. The rearrangement joins TRBV7-8 to TRBJ2-3; 14 bases map to TRBD2. J was trimmed by 7 bases and V by 5 bases; bases with no gene match: 8. The CDR3 runs 16 residues. Germline CDR1 and CDR2: SGHVS and FQNEAQ. Here the CDR3 reads CASSQETSGRGNTQYF. The CDR3 DNA sequence: TGTGCCAGCAGCCAGGAGACTAGCGGGAGGGGAAATACGCAGTATTTT.

The chain combines TRBV6-5 with TRBJ1-1, with a possible D match to TRBD1 (5 bases). The germline V gene has CDR1 MNHEY and CDR2 SVGAGI. V lost 6 bases and J lost 4, with 15 bases in between. The CDR3 runs to 14 residues. The CDR3 DNA is TGTGCCAGCAGGATGGACGGCGGGGGCACTGAAGCTTTCTTT. Its protein is CASRMDGGGTEAFF.

The rearrangement uses TRBV10-2 and TRBJ2-1; 14 bases align to TRBD2. The CDR3 is made up of 16 amino acids. J gave up 9 bases and V 3 bases, and 7 bases lay outside the gene matches. Germline V CDR1 and CDR2: WSHSY, SAAADI. The DNA of the CDR3 is TGCGCCAGCAGTGACCTGACTAGCGGGGGGGCCAGTGAGCAGTTCTTC. Encoded protein: CASSDLTSGGASEQFF.

The chain recombines TRBV7-2 with TRBJ2-5; 13 bases are shared with TRBD2. V dropped 5 bases and J dropped 0; count of bases not matched to a gene: 6. CDR1 is SGHTA, CDR2 FQGNSA, per germline. This CDR3 has 17 amino acids. In DNA, the CDR3 is TGTGCCAGCAGCCCCGGGACTAGCGGGGTGTACCAAGAGACCCAGTACTTC. It yields the protein CASSPGTSGVYQETQYF.

The rearrangement links TRBV7-2 to TRBJ1-1; TRBD1 is a possible D gene (6 bases). The V gene's germline CDR1 is SGHTA and CDR2 FQGNSA. The CDR3 is 13 residues long. V was trimmed by 0 bases and J by 10 bases, leaving 12 bases between them. The CDR3 loop reads CASSLAPDSGAFF. The CDR3 DNA reads as TGTGCCAGCAGCTTAGCCCCGGACAGCGGAGCTTTCTTT.

CDR3 loop: CASSFDQPQHF. The DNA of the CDR3 is TGTGCCAGCAGCTTCGATCAGCCCCAGCATTTT. The J gene is TRBJ1-5, the V gene TRBV2; D is ambiguous. Trimming removed 6 bases from V and 5 bases from J, with 5 bases in between. Per germline, CDR1 SNHLY and CDR2 FYNNEI. This CDR3 contains 11 residues.

V is TRBV19 and J is TRBJ1-2, with TRBD1 matching 12 bases. CDR1 LNHDA and CDR2 SQIVND come from the germline V gene (reference sequence). CDR3 length: 13 amino acids. Germline trimming cut 7 bases from V and 11 bases from J; bases unmatched to any gene: 8. CDR3 coding DNA: TGTGCCAGTACCACGGGACAGGGGGCGCGGTACACCTTC. Translating gives CASTTGQGARYTF.

The chain employs TRBV29-1 and TRBJ1-2; 8 positions agree with TRBD1. Losses at the gene ends were 3 bases for V and 2 bases for J; bases not matched to a gene: 5. This CDR3 is built from 14 residues. CDR1 is SQVTM, CDR2 ANQGSEA, per germline. CDR3 sequence (DNA): TGCAGCGTTGATCCAGGGGGCGTGAACTATGGCTACACCTTC. This translates into CSVDPGGVNYGYTF. Variable domain in full (rest from reference TRBV29-1 and TRBJ1-2): SAVISQKPSRDICQRGTSLTIQCQVDSQVTMMFWYRQQPGQSLTLIATANQGSEATYESGFVIDKFPISRPNLTFSTLTVSNMSPEDSSIYLCSVDPGGVNYGYTFGSGTRLTVV.

The chain recombines TRBV7-3 with TRBJ2-1; tentatively, D is TRBD2 (5 bases). The V gene's germline CDR1 is SGHTA and CDR2 FQGTGA. V dropped 0 bases and J dropped 5 bases, with 14 bases sitting between them. This CDR3 spans 16 amino acids. CDR3 nucleotide sequence: TGTGCCAGCAGCTTAACGGGAACTAGTTTAAACAATGAGCAGTTCTTC. This sequence encodes CASSLTGTSLNNEQFF.

The chain combines TRBV6-5 with TRBJ1-6; no clear D. Germline lookup yields CDR1 MNHEY and CDR2 SVGAGI. The V end lost 6 bases, the J end lost 0 bases, and 9 bases lay between the germline ends. The CDR3 has 15 amino acids. The CDR3: CASRKESSYNSPLHF. DNA for the CDR3: TGTGCCAGCAGGAAGGAGAGCTCCTATAATTCACCCCTCCACTTT.

The gene calls are TRBV6-5 and TRBJ2-7; 11 positions match TRBD1. V trimming: 2 bases; J trimming: 3 bases; junction bases outside the gene matches: 6. Per the germline V gene, CDR1 is MNHEY and CDR2 is SVGAGI. This CDR3 is built from 16 residues. This CDR3 is CASSYRPGQGDYEQYF. The CDR3 DNA reads as TGTGCCAGCAGTTACCGACCGGGACAGGGGGACTACGAGCAGTACTTC.

This clone was detected a few times. J is TRBJ1-6 and V is TRBV30; 10 nucleotides match TRBD1. CDR1 is GTSNPN, CDR2 SVGIG, per germline (reference sequence). The CDR3 contains 15 residues. With V trimmed by 1 base and J by 8 bases, 5 bases remained unmatched. The CDR3 bases are TGTGCCTGGAGTGCATTTGGGACAGGGGATTCACCCCTCCACTTT. Its protein is CAWSAFGTGDSPLHF.

This chain uses TRBV4-1 with TRBJ2-3; D call uncertain. CDR3 size: 14 residues. The germline V gene has CDR1 MGHRA and CDR2 YSYEKL. V shed 2 bases and J shed 6 bases, with 12 bases lying between them. The CDR3 spells CASSQYKDSDTQYF. CDR3 nucleotides: TGCGCCAGCAGCCAATACAAAGACTCGGATACGCAGTATTTT.